This is a list of T cell receptor beta chains from one sample in a study of OX40 agonist ivuxolimab in advanced cancers. Sequencing used immunoSEQ multiplex PCR; TCRdb keeps in-frame clones, though not all of them. The sample has tens of thousands of clones, almost 85% seen once; the top ten hold 4% to 6%. Here the sequenced sample was CD4+ or CD8+ T cells sorted from blood, taken in a trial of the OX40 agonist ivuxolimab. These receptors originate from an adult with an advanced solid tumor such as melanoma, head and neck, liver or kidney cancer. Each CDR3 is given with its conserved first and last residue. A D gene is named only where the DNA matches it firmly. Not all rows give a size; the values are once, few, many and, for expanded clones, a class.

J | size | D | V | DNA | CDR3
TRBJ2-1 | - | - | TRBV7-3 | TGTGCCAGCAGCTTCGGCGGAGAGCAGTTCTTC | CASSFGGEQFF
TRBJ2-3 | once | TRBD2 | TRBV5-6 | TGTGCCAGCAGCACAGATGGGGAGGGACGGAGGCGTAGAGATACGCAGTATTTT | CASSTDGEGRRRRDTQYF
TRBJ1-1 | few | - | TRBV4-2 | TGTGCCAGCAGCCAAGAAGGGAACAAGAACACTGAAGCTTTCTTT | CASSQEGNKNTEAFF
TRBJ2-3 | - | - | TRBV5-1 | TGCGCCAGCAGCTTGGTTATCCCTGGCACAGATACGCAGTATTTT | CASSLVIPGTDTQYF
TRBJ2-5 | - | TRBD1 | TRBV6-5 | TGTGCCAGCAGAAGGGGACAGCAAGAGACCCAGTACTTC | CASRRGQQETQYF
TRBJ1-1 | - | - | TRBV28 | TGTGCCAGCAGTTTAATGGTAACAGGGAACACTGAAGCTTTCTTT | CASSLMVTGNTEAFF
TRBJ2-5 | - | - | TRBV5-1 | TGCGCCAGCAGCTTAGGTCAGTCTCAAGAGACCCAGTACTTC | CASSLGQSQETQYF
TRBJ1-5 | once | - | TRBV27 | TGTGCCAGCAAAGGGGAGACAGGCCGTAGCAATCAGCCCCAGCATTTT | CASKGETGRSNQPQHF
TRBJ1-4 | - | - | TRBV6-1 | TGTGCCAGCAATAAAAGGCGGGAAAATGAAAAACTGTTTTTT | CASNKRRENEKLFF
TRBJ2-2 | - | TRBD1 | TRBV5-1 | TGCGCCAGCAGAAGCCAGGGGGCCACCGGGGAGCTGTTTTTT | CASRSQGATGELFF
TRBJ2-5 | few | - | TRBV9 | TGTGCCAGCAGCGTATCAGGGGCAAGAGGTGAGACCCAGTACTTC | CASSVSGARGETQYF
TRBJ1-6 | - | TRBD1 | TRBV2 | TGTGCCAGCAGTGCCTCGGGACAGGAGCTTTTT | CASSASGQELF
TRBJ1-3 | - | - | TRBV15 | TGTGCCACCCGGCTTGGGACGGACGGAAACACCATATATTTT | CATRLGTDGNTIYF
TRBJ2-2 | - | - | TRBV6-5 | TGTGCCTCCTTAGGGGGGCGCGGGGAGCTGTTTTTT | CASLGGRGELFF